This T cell receptor beta chain is drawn from a study of patients and donors after allogeneic stem cell transplantation. The CDR3 loop spans 17 amino acids. From germline, CDR1 is SGHRS and CDR2 YFSETQ. V dropped 0 bases and J dropped 4; count of bases not matched to a gene: 7. Each CDR3 protein is one row after TCRdb ran MiXCR on the RT-PCR reads. This table holds 80,000 to 90,000 distinct CDR3 sequences, around 48% found once. Sequenced sample: blood, either unsorted or a sorted T cell fraction (not recorded which). The chain employs TRBV5-1 and TRBJ2-2; 9 bases agree with TRBD2. The receptor was isolated from a human donor who was either an allogeneic HSCT recipient or a stem cell or donor lymphocyte infusion donor (not recorded which). It is not recorded whose cells these are; they may come from a transplant donor. For the CDR3, the DNA is TGCGCCAGCAGCTTGGTCTCGGGACTAGCAGCCACCGGGGAGCTGTTTTTT. Amino acid sequence: CASSLVSGLAATGELFF.